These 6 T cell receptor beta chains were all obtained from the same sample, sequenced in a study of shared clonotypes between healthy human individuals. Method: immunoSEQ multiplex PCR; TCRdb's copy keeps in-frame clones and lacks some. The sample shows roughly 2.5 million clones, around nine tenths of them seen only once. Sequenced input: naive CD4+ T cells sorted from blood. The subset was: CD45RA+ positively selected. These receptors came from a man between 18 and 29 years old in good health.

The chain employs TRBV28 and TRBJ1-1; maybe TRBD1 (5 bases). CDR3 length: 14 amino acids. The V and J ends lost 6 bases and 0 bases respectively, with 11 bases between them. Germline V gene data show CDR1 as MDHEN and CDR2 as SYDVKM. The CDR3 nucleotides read TGTGCCAGCAGGCCTACAGGCATGAACACTGAAGCTTTCTTT. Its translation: CASRPTGMNTEAFF.

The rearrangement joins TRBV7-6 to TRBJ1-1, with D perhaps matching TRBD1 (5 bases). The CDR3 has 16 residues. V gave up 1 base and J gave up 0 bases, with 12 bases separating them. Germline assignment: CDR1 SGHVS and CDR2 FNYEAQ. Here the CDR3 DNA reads TGTGCCAGCAGCTTAGGTGGGACCCAGCTGAACACTGAAGCTTTCTTT. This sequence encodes CASSLGGTQLNTEAFF. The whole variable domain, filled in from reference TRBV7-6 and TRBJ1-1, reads GAGVSQSPRYKVTKRGQDVALRCDPISGHVSLYWYRQALGQGPEFLTYFNYEAQQDKSGLPNDRFSAERPEGSISTLTIQRTEQRDSAMYRCASSLGGTQLNTEAFFGQGTRLTVV.

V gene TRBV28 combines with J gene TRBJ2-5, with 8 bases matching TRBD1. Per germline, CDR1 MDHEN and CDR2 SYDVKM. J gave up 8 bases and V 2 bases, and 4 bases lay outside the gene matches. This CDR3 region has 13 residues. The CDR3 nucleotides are TGTGCCAGCAGTTTAGGACAGGGCGCCACCCAGTACTTC. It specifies CASSLGQGATQYF.

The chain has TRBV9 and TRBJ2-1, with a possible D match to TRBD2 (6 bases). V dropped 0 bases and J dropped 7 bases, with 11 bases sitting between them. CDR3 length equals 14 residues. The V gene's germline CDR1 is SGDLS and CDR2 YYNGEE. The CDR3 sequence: CASSVDLAKNEQFF. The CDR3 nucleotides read TGTGCCAGCAGCGTAGATCTAGCGAAGAATGAGCAGTTCTTC.

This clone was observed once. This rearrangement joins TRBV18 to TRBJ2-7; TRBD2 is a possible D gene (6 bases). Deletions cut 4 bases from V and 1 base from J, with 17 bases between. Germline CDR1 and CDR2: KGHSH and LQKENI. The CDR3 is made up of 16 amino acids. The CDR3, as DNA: TGTGCCAGCTCACTTCAAAGCGGGCGGGTTTCCTACGAGCAGTACTTC. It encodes CASSLQSGRVSYEQYF.

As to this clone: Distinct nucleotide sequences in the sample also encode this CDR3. CDR3 region: CASSRTGKETQYF. CDR3 coding DNA: TGTGCCAGCTCTCGGACAGGGAAAGAGACCCAGTACTTC. This rearrangement joins TRBV7-2 to TRBJ2-5, with 8 bases matching TRBD1. The CDR3 extends over 13 amino acids. The germline V gene has CDR1 SGHTA and CDR2 FQGNSA. The junction had 5 bases not matched to a gene; V was cut back by 8 bases and J by 3 bases. Filled out from reference TRBV7-2 and TRBJ2-5, the complete variable domain reads GAGVSQSPSNKVTEKGKDVELRCDPISGHTALYWYRQSLGQGLEFLIYFQGNSAPDKSGLPSDRFSAERTGGSVSTLTIQRTQQEDSAVYLCASSRTGKETQYFGPGTRLLVL.